This passage covers 19 T cell receptor beta chains from one sample sequenced in a study of control samples from healthy donors and cancer patients. Measured with immunoSEQ multiplex PCR; TCRdb has only the in-frame clones, and not every one. The table records around 120,000 clones, 87% of them present only once. The sequenced sample was blood. The source of these receptors is a middle-aged man in good health.

V and J are TRBV24-1 and TRBJ2-3, with 9 bases aligning to TRBD1. CDR1 is KGHDR and CDR2 is SFDVKD in the germline V gene. The CDR3 loop spans 18 amino acids. The ends lost 3 bases at V and 4 bases at J; junction bases unmatched: 13. The CDR3 loop is CATSDSPGTGTRADTQYF. CDR3 DNA sequence: TGTGCCACCAGTGATAGTCCCGGGACAGGGACGAGGGCAGATACGCAGTATTTT.

CDR3 loop: CASTPSGQGGETQYF. The CDR3 DNA sequence: TGTGCCAGCACCCCCTCGGGACAGGGAGGGGAGACCCAGTACTTC. This chain joins TRBV7-2 and TRBJ2-5, with 9 bases that match TRBD1. The V and J ends lost 7 bases and 5 bases, in that order; junction bases with no gene match: 11. The CDR3 spans 15 residues. The germline V gene encodes CDR1 SGHTA and CDR2 FQGNSA.

This sequence joins TRBV25-1 and TRBJ2-5; no definite D call. From germline, CDR1 is MGHDK and CDR2 SYGVNS. V lost 7 bases to trimming and J lost 5 bases, with 8 bases between them. CDR3 size: 11 residues. The CDR3 reads CASIWGETQYF. In DNA form, the CDR3 reads TGTGCCAGCATTTGGGGTGAGACCCAGTACTTC.

This sequence joins TRBV14 and TRBJ1-1; 11 nucleotides align to TRBD1. After removal of 4 bases from V and 8 bases from J, the junction contained 9 bases not matched to a gene. Germline V gene lookup returns CDR1 SGHDN and CDR2 FVKESK. This CDR3 is built from 15 residues. This CDR3 reads CASSRTGGVYPEAFF. As DNA, the CDR3 is TGTGCCAGCAGCCGGACAGGGGGCGTGTACCCAGAAGCTTTCTTT.

The V call is TRBV11-3, the J call TRBJ2-7; 8 bases are a match to TRBD1. This CDR3 comprises 14 residues. Trimming removed 3 bases from V and 3 bases from J; junction bases left unmatched: 4. Germline V gene data show CDR1 as SGHNT and CDR2 as YENEEA. The CDR3 spells CASSLWDRFYEQYF. The CDR3 nucleotides are TGTGCCAGCAGCTTGTGGGACAGGTTCTACGAGCAGTACTTC.

This clone has just one count. The chain recombines TRBV24-1 with TRBJ1-2; 9 bases match TRBD1. V trimming: 1 base; J trimming: 8 bases; junction bases outside the gene matches: 7. CDR1 KGHDR and CDR2 SFDVKD come from the germline V gene. This CDR3 is built from 15 residues. CDR3 region: CATSDFYRGRFGYTF. CDR3 bases: TGTGCCACCAGTGATTTTTACAGGGGGCGATTCGGCTACACCTTC.

V gene TRBV30 combines with J gene TRBJ1-1; D uncertain. CDR1 is GTSNPN, CDR2 SVGIG, per germline (reference sequence). CDR3 size: 10 residues. Trimming took 0 bases from V and 8 from J, leaving 4 bases between them. This chain's CDR3 is CAWSVGEAFF. The CDR3 DNA sequence: TGTGCCTGGAGTGTGGGAGAAGCTTTCTTT.

The rearrangement uses TRBV7-2 and TRBJ1-2, with no clear D. This CDR3 is built from 15 residues. The germline CDR1 and CDR2 sequences are SGHTA and FQGNSA. The germline V and J ends were trimmed by 2 bases and 4 bases, with 14 bases remaining between them. The CDR3 DNA sequence: TGTGCCAGCAGCTTAAGTCCCAATGAGGGCTATGGCTACACCTTC. Translation gives CASSLSPNEGYGYTF. Full variable domain (rest looked up from reference TRBV7-2 and TRBJ1-2): GAGVSQSPSNKVTEKGKDVELRCDPISGHTALYWYRQSLGQGLEFLIYFQGNSAPDKSGLPSDRFSAERTGGSVSTLTIQRTQQEDSAVYLCASSLSPNEGYGYTFGSGTRLTVV.

This chain joins TRBV6-2 or TRBV6-3 and TRBJ1-5, with 9 bases aligning to TRBD1. Unmatched junction bases numbered 4, after V lost 2 bases and J lost 2 bases. CDR1 is MNHEY and CDR2 is SVGEGT in the germline V gene. There are 16 residues in the CDR3. In DNA, the CDR3 is TGTGCCAGCAGTTACGGGGACAGGGCTGGCAATCAGCCCCAGCATTTT. Protein sequence: CASSYGDRAGNQPQHF.

This chain joins TRBV5-1 and TRBJ1-1; D is perhaps TRBD1 (6 bases). There are 18 residues in the CDR3. The germline CDR1 and CDR2 sequences are SGHRS and YFSETQ. Trimming pared 4 bases from V and 0 bases from J, leaving 22 bases between. Here the CDR3 reads CASSTGRTAGIMNTEAFF. CDR3 DNA sequence: TGCGCCAGCAGCACCGGGCGGACAGCTGGAATCATGAACACTGAAGCTTTCTTT.

The chain employs TRBV2 and TRBJ2-3; TRBD2 might be the D (6 bases). The CDR3 has 12 residues. In germline, CDR1 is SNHLY, CDR2 FYNNEI. Trimming removed 11 bases at V and 2 bases at J, with 11 bases between. The CDR3 is CAWRAYTDTQYF. Written as DNA, the CDR3 is TGTGCCTGGAGGGCCTACACAGATACGCAGTATTTT.

V usage is TRBV18 and J usage is TRBJ1-1, with TRBD1 identical over 9 bases. CDR1 and CDR2 from the germline V gene are KGHSH and LQKENI. The CDR3 extends over 15 amino acids. Trimming removed 1 base from V and 1 base from J; junction bases left unmatched: 1. CDR3 coding DNA: TGTGCCAGCTCACCACGGACAGGGGAGAACACTGAAGCTTTCTTT. Translated, it gives CASSPRTGENTEAFF. Full variable domain (missing parts from reference TRBV18 and TRBJ1-1): NAGVMQNPRHLVRRRGQEARLRCSPMKGHSHVYWYRQLPEEGLKFMVYLQKENIIDESGMPKERFSAEFPKEGPSILRIQQVVRGDSAAYFCASSPRTGENTEAFFGQGTRLTVV.

This chain connects TRBV7-9 to TRBJ2-7; D may match TRBD1 or TRBD2 (5 bases each). Per the germline V gene, CDR1 is SEHNR and CDR2 is FQNEAQ (reference sequence). V was clipped by 6 bases and J by 10 bases, with 19 bases between them. CDR3 length: 13 amino acids. The CDR3, as DNA: TGTGCCAGCAGTAACCCTTCAGTGGGGGTTCAGTACTTC. This codes for CASSNPSVGVQYF.

The rearrangement joins TRBV10-2 to TRBJ2-4; TRBD2 aligns across 9 bases. J was trimmed by 8 bases and V by 4 bases; bases with no gene match: 6. The CDR3 spans 14 residues. Germline CDR1 reads WSHSY; CDR2 reads SAAADI. The CDR3 loop reads CASSVGGGGDIQYF. The CDR3 DNA sequence: TGCGCCAGCAGTGTAGGGGGCGGGGGGGACATTCAGTACTTC.

This chain connects TRBV27 to TRBJ2-2; perhaps TRBD1 as D (6 bases). Germline V gene sequence: CDR1 MNHEY, CDR2 SMNVEV (reference sequence). The CDR3 is made up of 14 amino acids. Deletions cut 4 bases from V and 0 bases from J, with 6 bases between. Here the CDR3 DNA reads TGTGCCAGCAGTTGGACAGCGAACACCGGGGAGCTGTTTTTT. Protein product: CASSWTANTGELFF.

This clone was detected only a few times. This rearrangement joins TRBV2 to TRBJ2-2; TRBD1 matches 8 bases. Germline trimming cut 6 bases from V and 9 bases from J; bases unmatched to any gene: 9. The germline CDR1 and CDR2 sequences are SNHLY and FYNNEI. This CDR3 has 14 residues. Here the CDR3 reads CASRGQDASRELFF. DNA of the CDR3: TGTGCCAGCAGGGGACAGGACGCAAGCCGGGAGCTGTTTTTT.

The chain employs TRBV18 and TRBJ1-1; D call uncertain. Trimming stripped 2 bases from V and 0 bases from J, with 19 bases between. The CDR3 length is 18 residues. Germline loops: CDR1 KGHSH, CDR2 LQKENI. This chain's CDR3 is CASSPGRGIIGMNTEAFF. CDR3 coding DNA: TGTGCCAGCTCACCAGGTCGGGGTATAATAGGAATGAACACTGAAGCTTTCTTT. Together with reference TRBV18 and TRBJ1-1, the CDR3 gives the full variable domain: NAGVMQNPRHLVRRRGQEARLRCSPMKGHSHVYWYRQLPEEGLKFMVYLQKENIIDESGMPKERFSAEFPKEGPSILRIQQVVRGDSAAYFCASSPGRGIIGMNTEAFFGQGTRLTVV.

This rearrangement joins TRBV19 to TRBJ1-3, with 7 bases matching TRBD1. The J segment lost 4 bases and the V segment lost 5 bases, leaving 5 bases of the junction unmatched. The germline CDR1 and CDR2 sequences are LNHDA and SQIVND (reference sequence). The CDR3 covers 14 residues. The CDR3 DNA reads as TGTGCCAGTAGTGGCCGGGACAGCGGAAACACCATATATTTT. Translation: CASSGRDSGNTIYF.

This rearrangement joins TRBV5-1 to TRBJ2-4, with D perhaps given as TRBD1 or TRBD2 (5 bases each). Germline V gives CDR1 SGHRS, CDR2 YFSETQ. V shed 0 bases and J shed 0 bases, with 10 bases lying between them. CDR3 size: 16 residues. The CDR3 DNA follows: TGCGCCAGCAGCTTGGGGCCGGGGCAAGCCAAAAACATTCAGTACTTC. Encoded protein: CASSLGPGQAKNIQYF.